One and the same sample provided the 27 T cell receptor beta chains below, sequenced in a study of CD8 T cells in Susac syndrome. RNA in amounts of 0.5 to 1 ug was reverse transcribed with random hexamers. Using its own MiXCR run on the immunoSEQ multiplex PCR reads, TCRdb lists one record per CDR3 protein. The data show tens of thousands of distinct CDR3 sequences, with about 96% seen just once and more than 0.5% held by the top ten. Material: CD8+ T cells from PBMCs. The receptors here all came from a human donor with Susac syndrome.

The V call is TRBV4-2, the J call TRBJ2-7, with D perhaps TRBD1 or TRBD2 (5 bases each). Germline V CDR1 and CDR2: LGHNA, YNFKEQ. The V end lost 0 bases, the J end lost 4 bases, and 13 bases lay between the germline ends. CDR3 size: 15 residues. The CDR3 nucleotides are TGTGCCAGCAGCCAAGAAGGGGACGGAGCATACGAGCAGTACTTC. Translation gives CASSQEGDGAYEQYF.

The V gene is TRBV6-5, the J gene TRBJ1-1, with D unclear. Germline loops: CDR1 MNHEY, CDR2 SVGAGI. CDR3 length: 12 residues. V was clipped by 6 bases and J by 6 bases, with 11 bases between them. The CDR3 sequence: CASRSGWSEAFF. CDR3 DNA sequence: TGTGCCAGCAGATCTGGATGGTCTGAAGCTTTCTTT.

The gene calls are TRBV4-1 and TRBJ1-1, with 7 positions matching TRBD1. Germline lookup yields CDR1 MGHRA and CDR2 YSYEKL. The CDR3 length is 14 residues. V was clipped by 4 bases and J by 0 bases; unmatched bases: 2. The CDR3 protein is CASSLGQMNTEAFF. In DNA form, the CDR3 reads TGCGCCAGCAGCCTGGGACAGATGAACACTGAAGCTTTCTTT.

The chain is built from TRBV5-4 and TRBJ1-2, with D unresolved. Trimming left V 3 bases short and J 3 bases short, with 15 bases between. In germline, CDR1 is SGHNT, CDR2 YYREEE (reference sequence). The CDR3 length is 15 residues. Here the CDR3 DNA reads TGTGCCAGCAGCTCCGGCGGGCTTGCAGACTATGGCTACACCTTC. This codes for CASSSGGLADYGYTF.

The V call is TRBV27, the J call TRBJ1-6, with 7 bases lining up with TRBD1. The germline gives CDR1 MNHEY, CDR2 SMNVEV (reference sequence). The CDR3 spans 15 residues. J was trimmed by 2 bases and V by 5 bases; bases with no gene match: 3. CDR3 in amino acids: CASSLTGTYNSPLHF. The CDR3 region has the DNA TGTGCCAGCAGTCTGACAGGGACCTATAATTCACCCCTCCACTTT.

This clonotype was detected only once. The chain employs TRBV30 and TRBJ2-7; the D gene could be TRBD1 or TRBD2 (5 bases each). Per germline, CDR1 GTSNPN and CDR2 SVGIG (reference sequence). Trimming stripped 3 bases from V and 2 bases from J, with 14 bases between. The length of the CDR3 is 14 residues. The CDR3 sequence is CAWSEGQGAYEQYF. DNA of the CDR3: TGTGCCTGGAGCGAGGGGCAGGGAGCCTACGAGCAGTACTTC.

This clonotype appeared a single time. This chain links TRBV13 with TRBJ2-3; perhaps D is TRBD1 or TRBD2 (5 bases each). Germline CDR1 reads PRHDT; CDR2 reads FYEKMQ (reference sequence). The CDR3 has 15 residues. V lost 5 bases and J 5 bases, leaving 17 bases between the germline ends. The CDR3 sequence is CASSPRGDMKDTQYF. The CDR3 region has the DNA TGTGCCAGCAGCCCCAGAGGGGATATGAAAGATACGCAGTATTTT.

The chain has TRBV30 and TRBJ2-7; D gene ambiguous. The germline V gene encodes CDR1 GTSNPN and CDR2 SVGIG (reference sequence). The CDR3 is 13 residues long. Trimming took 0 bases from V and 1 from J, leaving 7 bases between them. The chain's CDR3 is CAWSVGSSYEQYF. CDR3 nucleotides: TGTGCCTGGAGTGTAGGGTCATCCTACGAGCAGTACTTC.

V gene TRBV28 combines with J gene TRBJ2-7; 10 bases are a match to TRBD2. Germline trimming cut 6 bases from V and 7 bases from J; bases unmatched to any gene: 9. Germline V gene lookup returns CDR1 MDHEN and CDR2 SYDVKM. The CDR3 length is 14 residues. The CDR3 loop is CASRTQLLAGEQYF. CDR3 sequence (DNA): TGTGCCAGCAGAACCCAGCTACTAGCGGGGGAGCAGTACTTC.

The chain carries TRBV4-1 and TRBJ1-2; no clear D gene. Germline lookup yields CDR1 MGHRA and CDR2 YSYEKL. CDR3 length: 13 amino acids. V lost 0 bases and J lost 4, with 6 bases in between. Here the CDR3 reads CASSQELRYGYTF. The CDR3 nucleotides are TGCGCCAGCAGCCAAGAATTGCGCTATGGCTACACCTTC.

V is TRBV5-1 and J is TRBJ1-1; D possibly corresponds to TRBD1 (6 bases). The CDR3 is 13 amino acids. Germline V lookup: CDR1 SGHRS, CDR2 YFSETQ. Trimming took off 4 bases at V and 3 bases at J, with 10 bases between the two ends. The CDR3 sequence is CASSNTGYTEAFF. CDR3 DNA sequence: TGCGCCAGCAGCAACACAGGGTACACTGAAGCTTTCTTT. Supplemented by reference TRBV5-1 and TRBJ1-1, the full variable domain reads KAGVTQTPRYLIKTRGQQVTLSCSPISGHRSVSWYQQTPGQGLQFLFEYFSETQRNKGNFPGRFSGRQFSNSRSEMNVSTLELGDSALYLCASSNTGYTEAFFGQGTRLTVV.

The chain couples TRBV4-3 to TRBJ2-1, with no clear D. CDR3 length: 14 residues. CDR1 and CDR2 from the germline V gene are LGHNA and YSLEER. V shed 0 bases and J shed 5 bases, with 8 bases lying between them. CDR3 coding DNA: TGCGCCAGCAGCCAAGACGGTGGAAACAATGAGCAGTTCTTC. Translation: CASSQDGGNNEQFF.

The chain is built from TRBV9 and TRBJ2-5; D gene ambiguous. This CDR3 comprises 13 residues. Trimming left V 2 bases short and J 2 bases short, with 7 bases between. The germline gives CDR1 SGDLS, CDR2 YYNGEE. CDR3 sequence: CASSVSGQETQYF. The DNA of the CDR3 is TGTGCCAGCAGCGTTTCAGGACAAGAGACCCAGTACTTC. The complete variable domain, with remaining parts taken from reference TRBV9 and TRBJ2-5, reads DSGVTQTPKHLITATGQRVTLRCSPRSGDLSVYWYQQSLDQGLQFLIQYYNGEERAKGNILERFSAQQFPDLHSELNLSSLELGDSALYFCASSVSGQETQYFGPGTRLLVL.

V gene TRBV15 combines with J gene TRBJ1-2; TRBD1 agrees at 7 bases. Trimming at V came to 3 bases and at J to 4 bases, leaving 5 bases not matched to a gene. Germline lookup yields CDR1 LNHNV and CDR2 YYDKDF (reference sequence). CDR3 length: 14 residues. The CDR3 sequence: CATSSGTAGYGYTF. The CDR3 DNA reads TGTGCCACCAGCAGTGGGACAGCAGGCTATGGCTACACCTTC. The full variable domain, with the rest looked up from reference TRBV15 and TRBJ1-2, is DAMVIQNPRYQVTQFGKPVTLSCSQTLNHNVMYWYQQKSSQAPKLLFHYYDKDFNNEADTPDNFQSRRPNTSFCFLDIRSPGLGDTAMYLCATSSGTAGYGYTFGSGTRLTVV.

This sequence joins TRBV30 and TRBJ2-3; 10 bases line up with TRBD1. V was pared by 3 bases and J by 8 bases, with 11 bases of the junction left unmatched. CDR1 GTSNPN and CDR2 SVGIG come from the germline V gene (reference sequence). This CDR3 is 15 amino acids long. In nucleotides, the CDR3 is TGTGCCTGGAGGGGGGACAGGGGCATGGGGGGTACGCAGTATTTT. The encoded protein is CAWRGDRGMGGTQYF.

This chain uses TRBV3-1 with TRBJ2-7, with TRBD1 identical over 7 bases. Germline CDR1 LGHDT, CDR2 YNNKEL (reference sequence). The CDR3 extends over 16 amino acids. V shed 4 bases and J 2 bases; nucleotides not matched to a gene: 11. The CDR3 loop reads CASSPLSGTDPYEQYF. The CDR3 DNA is TGTGCCAGCAGCCCCCTGTCCGGGACAGACCCCTACGAGCAGTACTTC.

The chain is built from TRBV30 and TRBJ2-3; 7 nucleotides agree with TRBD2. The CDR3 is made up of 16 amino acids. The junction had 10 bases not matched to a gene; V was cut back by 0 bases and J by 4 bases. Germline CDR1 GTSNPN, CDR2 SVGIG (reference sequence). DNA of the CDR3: TGTGCCTGGAGTGTACCCCGGGGCGGGGGTGCAGATACGCAGTATTTT. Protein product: CAWSVPRGGGADTQYF. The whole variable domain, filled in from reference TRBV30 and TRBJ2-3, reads SQTIHQWPATLVQPVGSPLSLECTVEGTSNPNLYWYRQAAGRGLQLLFYSVGIGQISSEVPQNLSASRPQDRQFILSSKKLLLSDSGFYLCAWSVPRGGGADTQYFGPGTRLTVL.

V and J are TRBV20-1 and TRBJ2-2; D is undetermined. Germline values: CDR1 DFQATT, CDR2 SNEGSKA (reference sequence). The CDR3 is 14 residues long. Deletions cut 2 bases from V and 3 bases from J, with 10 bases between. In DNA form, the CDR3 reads TGCAGTGCTAGATGGAAAAGTGACACCGGGGAGCTGTTTTTT. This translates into CSARWKSDTGELFF.

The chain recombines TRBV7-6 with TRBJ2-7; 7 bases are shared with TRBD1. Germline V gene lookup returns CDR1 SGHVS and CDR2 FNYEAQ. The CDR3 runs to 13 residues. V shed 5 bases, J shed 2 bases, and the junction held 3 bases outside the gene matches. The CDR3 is CASSLTGPYEQYF. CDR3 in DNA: TGTGCCAGCAGCCTGACAGGGCCCTACGAGCAGTACTTC.

The CDR3 is CSAPAGTSDYNEQFF. CDR3 sequence (DNA): TGCAGTGCCCCGGCCGGGACTAGCGACTACAATGAGCAGTTCTTC. V is TRBV20-1 and J is TRBJ2-1; TRBD2 matches 10 bases. With 6 bases clipped from V and 3 bases from J, the junction kept 8 bases outside the gene matches. In germline, CDR1 is DFQATT, CDR2 SNEGSKA (reference sequence). This CDR3 contains 15 residues.

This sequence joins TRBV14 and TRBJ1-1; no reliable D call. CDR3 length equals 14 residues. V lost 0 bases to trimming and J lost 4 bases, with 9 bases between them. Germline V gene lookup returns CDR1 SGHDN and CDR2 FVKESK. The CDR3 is CASSQEVLFTEAFF. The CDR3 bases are TGTGCCAGCAGCCAAGAGGTCCTCTTCACTGAAGCTTTCTTT.

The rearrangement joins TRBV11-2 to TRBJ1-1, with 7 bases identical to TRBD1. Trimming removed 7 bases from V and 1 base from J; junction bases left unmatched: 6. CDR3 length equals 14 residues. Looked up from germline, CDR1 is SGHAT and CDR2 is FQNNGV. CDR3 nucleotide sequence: TGTGCCAGCACCAAAGACAGGGCGAACACTGAAGCTTTCTTT. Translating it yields CASTKDRANTEAFF.

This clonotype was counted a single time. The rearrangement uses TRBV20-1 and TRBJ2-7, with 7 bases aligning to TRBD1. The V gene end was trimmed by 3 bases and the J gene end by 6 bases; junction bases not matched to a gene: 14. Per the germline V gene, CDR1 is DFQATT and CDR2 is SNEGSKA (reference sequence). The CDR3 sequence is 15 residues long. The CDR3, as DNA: TGCAGTGCTAGCTTTGTATCGAGACAGGGATCCGAGCAGTACTTC. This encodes CSASFVSRQGSEQYF.

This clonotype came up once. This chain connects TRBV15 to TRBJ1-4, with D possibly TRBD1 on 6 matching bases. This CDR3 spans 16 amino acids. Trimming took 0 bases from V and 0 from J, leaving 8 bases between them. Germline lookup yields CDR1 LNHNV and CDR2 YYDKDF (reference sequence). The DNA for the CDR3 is TGTGCCACCAGCAGAGAATGGACAGCAACTAATGAAAAACTGTTTTTT. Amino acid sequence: CATSREWTATNEKLFF. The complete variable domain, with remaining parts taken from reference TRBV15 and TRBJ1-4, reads DAMVIQNPRYQVTQFGKPVTLSCSQTLNHNVMYWYQQKSSQAPKLLFHYYDKDFNNEADTPDNFQSRRPNTSFCFLDIRSPGLGDTAMYLCATSREWTATNEKLFFGSGTQLSVL.

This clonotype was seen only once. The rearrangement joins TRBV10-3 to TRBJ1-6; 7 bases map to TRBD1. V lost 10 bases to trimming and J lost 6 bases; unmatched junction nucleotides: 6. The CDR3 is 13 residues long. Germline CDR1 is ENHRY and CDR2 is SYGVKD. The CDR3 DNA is TGTGCCACTCACCGGGACAGTAATTCACCCCTCCACTTT. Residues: CATHRDSNSPLHF.

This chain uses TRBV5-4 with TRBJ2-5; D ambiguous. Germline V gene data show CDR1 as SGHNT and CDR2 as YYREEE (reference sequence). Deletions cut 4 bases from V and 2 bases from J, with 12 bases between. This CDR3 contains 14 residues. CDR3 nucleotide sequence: TGTGCCAGCAGCCACCCAACCCAACAAGAGACCCAGTACTTC. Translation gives CASSHPTQQETQYF.

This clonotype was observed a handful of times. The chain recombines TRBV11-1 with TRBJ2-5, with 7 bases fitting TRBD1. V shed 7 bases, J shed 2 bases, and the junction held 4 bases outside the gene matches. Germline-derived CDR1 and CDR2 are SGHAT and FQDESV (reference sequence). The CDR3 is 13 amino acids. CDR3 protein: CASTRDRQETQYF. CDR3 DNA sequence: TGTGCCAGCACCCGGGACAGACAAGAGACCCAGTACTTC.